One sample yielded the 17 T cell receptor beta chains listed below, sequenced in a study of T cells of healthy individuals. From the 5' RACE reads, TCRdb called clonotypes with MiXCR, one entry per CDR3 protein. Here the sample spans around 63,000 distinct CDR3 sequences, roughly 16% being singletons. The receptors derive from a human donor in good health.

Only a few counts were recorded for this clonotype. The chain employs TRBV7-8 and TRBJ1-5, with unresolved D. V lost 2 bases and J 5 bases, leaving 7 bases between the germline ends. Germline CDR1 is SGHVS and CDR2 is FQNEAQ. CDR3 length: 13 residues. The CDR3 reads CASSLQEHQPQHF. CDR3 DNA: TGTGCCAGCAGCTTACAGGAGCATCAGCCCCAGCATTTT.

Many counts were recorded for this clonotype. The V gene is TRBV19, the J gene TRBJ2-3; 14 positions match TRBD2. After removal of 5 bases from V and 4 bases from J, the junction contained 11 bases not matched to a gene. The CDR3 sequence is 18 residues long. Germline V gives CDR1 LNHDA, CDR2 SQIVND (reference sequence). CDR3 sequence reads: CASSPTRPTSGRADTQYF. The CDR3 DNA reads as TGTGCCAGTAGTCCAACCCGTCCGACTAGCGGGAGGGCAGATACGCAGTATTTT.

This clonotype was detected once. The J gene is TRBJ2-4, the V gene TRBV28, with 7 bases matching TRBD2. Germline V CDR1 and CDR2: MDHEN, SYDVKM. There are 14 residues in the CDR3. Trimming took 5 bases from V and 9 from J; bases not matched to a gene: 10. CDR3 residues: CASSLSGGPGIQYF. CDR3 DNA: TGTGCCAGCAGTCTCTCGGGGGGACCTGGCATTCAGTACTTC.

The V and J genes are TRBV6-1 and TRBJ1-5, with 9 bases aligning to TRBD1. V trimming: 6 bases; J trimming: 2 bases; junction bases outside the gene matches: 5. The CDR3 runs 15 residues. Per germline, CDR1 MNHNS and CDR2 SASEGT. In DNA, the CDR3 is TGTGCCAGCAGGGGGAGGACAGGGGGCAATCAGCCCCAGCATTTT. The encoded protein is CASRGRTGGNQPQHF.

This clonotype has at least ten counts. The CDR3: CASSLGYEQYF. The DNA of the CDR3 is TGTGCCAGCAGTCTAGGCTACGAGCAGTACTTC. The chain links TRBV6-2 or TRBV6-3 to TRBJ2-7; the D is unclear. Germline CDR1 reads MNHEY; CDR2 reads SVGEGT. There are 11 residues in the CDR3. Trimming took off 5 bases at V and 3 bases at J, with 5 bases between the two ends.

The chain employs TRBV11-1 and TRBJ2-7; D is unresolved. Germline V gene lookup returns CDR1 SGHAT and CDR2 FQDESV (reference sequence). The V and J ends lost 2 bases and 2 bases respectively, with 10 bases between them. This CDR3 has 14 amino acids. As DNA, the CDR3 is TGTGCCAGCAGCTTACGAAGGGTCCCCTACGAGCAGTACTTC. Translated: CASSLRRVPYEQYF.

This clonotype has ten or more counts. The V call is TRBV7-2, the J call TRBJ1-4, with D possibly matching TRBD1 (5 bases). The CDR3 sequence is 14 residues long. Germline CDR1 and CDR2: SGHTA and FQGNSA. Trimming shortened V by 5 bases and J by 5 bases, and 12 bases separated the two germline ends. CDR3 in DNA: TGTGCCAGCAGCCCGACGGGGGTAAATGAAAAACTGTTTTTT. The encoded protein is CASSPTGVNEKLFF.

This clonotype has more than one count but fewer than ten. V usage is TRBV14 and J usage is TRBJ1-1; D remains unclear. Trimming took 0 bases from V and 5 from J, leaving 19 bases between them. CDR1 is SGHDN and CDR2 is FVKESK in the germline V gene. CDR3 size: 17 residues. The CDR3 sequence is CASSQDFFRAQETEAFF. DNA of the CDR3: TGTGCCAGCAGCCAAGATTTCTTCCGGGCTCAGGAGACTGAAGCTTTCTTT.

At least ten counts were recorded for this clonotype. V gene TRBV12-3 or TRBV12-4 combines with J gene TRBJ1-2; D may be TRBD1 (6 bases). This CDR3 comprises 13 residues. V was trimmed by 5 bases and J by 6 bases, leaving 13 bases between them. Here the CDR3 DNA reads TGTGCCAGCAGTAACAGGGTCAACGATGGCTACACCTTC. Translating it yields CASSNRVNDGYTF.

There are a few counts of this clonotype. CDR3 bases: TGTGCCAGTAGCAGGACTAGCGGGGGGCTCAGCTCCTACAATGAGCAGTTCTTC. This codes for CASSRTSGGLSSYNEQFF. V and J are TRBV19 and TRBJ2-1; TRBD2 matches at 14 bases. The CDR3 runs 18 residues. Trimming took 6 bases from V and 0 from J; bases not matched to a gene: 7. Germline CDR1 LNHDA, CDR2 SQIVND (reference sequence).

This chain joins TRBV19 and TRBJ2-4; TRBD2 might be the D (6 bases). The CDR3 runs to 13 residues. Germline-derived CDR1 and CDR2 are LNHDA and SQIVND (reference sequence). V lost 5 bases to trimming and J lost 8 bases, with 13 bases between them. CDR3 bases: TGTGCCAGTAGTGGACGGAGGGCAGACATTCAGTACTTC. Translation: CASSGRRADIQYF.

This clonotype has a count of ten or more. V usage is TRBV11-2 and J usage is TRBJ2-5; 12 positions agree with TRBD2. Germline V gene lookup returns CDR1 SGHAT and CDR2 FQNNGV. Trimming cost V 5 bases and J 5 bases; bases outside gene matches: 9. CDR3 length equals 16 residues. The CDR3 spells CASSPRLAGAQETQYF. The CDR3, as DNA: TGTGCCAGCAGCCCCCGACTAGCGGGAGCTCAGGAGACCCAGTACTTC.

The table lists this clonotype with a few counts. The rearrangement uses TRBV29-1 and TRBJ2-2; a possible D gene is TRBD2 (5 bases). The CDR3 is 14 amino acids. Germline CDR1 and CDR2: SQVTM and ANQGSEA. Trimming took 2 bases from V and 1 from J, leaving 8 bases between them. DNA of the CDR3: TGCAGCGTTGAACGGGATTGGAACACCGGGGAGCTGTTTTTT. This translates into CSVERDWNTGELFF.

This clonotype was seen a few times. The chain couples TRBV20-1 to TRBJ2-1; no reliable D call. The CDR3 spans 13 residues. The V gene lost 0 bases and the J gene lost 5 bases, with 8 bases spanning the gap. Germline V gene data show CDR1 as DFQATT and CDR2 as SNEGSKA (reference sequence). The CDR3 DNA follows: TGCAGTGCTAGAGATCACCGGAACAATGAGCAGTTCTTC. Residues: CSARDHRNNEQFF.

This clonotype showed up many times. The gene calls are TRBV12-3 or TRBV12-4 and TRBJ1-5; 7 bases map to TRBD1. V lost 5 bases and J lost 3; bases outside the gene matches: 4. The CDR3 extends over 14 amino acids. For the CDR3, the DNA is TGTGCCAGCAGTACGGGACAGTTCAATCAGCCCCAGCATTTT. Encoded protein: CASSTGQFNQPQHF.

The table lists this clonotype with many counts. V is TRBV5-1 and J is TRBJ1-4; the D is unclear. From germline, CDR1 is SGHRS and CDR2 YFSETQ. The CDR3 runs to 17 residues. V dropped 4 bases and J dropped 0 bases, with 16 bases sitting between them. The CDR3 DNA follows: TGCGCCAGCAGCGACGATATTGGGAGTGCAACTAATGAAAAACTGTTTTTT. It specifies CASSDDIGSATNEKLFF.

This clonotype was detected ten times or more. The CDR3 DNA reads TGTGCCAGCAGCTTAGGACAGGCAGCTAACTATGGCTACACCTTC. Encoded protein: CASSLGQAANYGYTF. This chain joins TRBV7-2 and TRBJ1-2; D is possibly TRBD1 (6 bases). The CDR3 consists of 15 residues. V dropped 1 base and J dropped 0 bases, with 9 bases sitting between them. The germline V gene encodes CDR1 SGHTA and CDR2 FQGNSA.